Listed below are T cell receptor beta chains from one sample, sequenced in a study of identifying expanded T cells in peripheral blood. TCRdb keeps only in-frame clones here, not all; method: immunoSEQ multiplex PCR. The repertoire has about 83,000 clones, around nine tenths of them found once; the top ten carry about 3%. Sequenced: blood. Source of these receptors: a person aged 18 to 70 in good health. CDR3s include the opening cysteine and the closing phenylalanine or tryptophan. D genes are given only for firm matches.

.	TRBV27	CASSLQGAGELFF
.	TRBV27	CASSLFGGRLYEQYF
.	TRBV11-2	CASSLAGDEQYF
TRBD1	TRBV7-2	CASSLAYTGGGFGYTF
.	TRBV28	CASSPTEGRTEAFF
TRBD2	TRBV5-1	CASSTGLAGDRNYNEQFF
.	TRBV9	CASSVDAGFGDIQYF
.	TRBV4-1	CASSQGPTGTYEQYF
TRBD1	TRBV7-9	CASSPRDRPNSGANVLTF
.	TRBV18	CASSPTLGNTEAFF
.	TRBV21-1	CASSKDSPDRVSYEQYF
.	TRBV7-2	CASSLAGPGAETQYF
.	TRBV19	CASSGSRNTEAFF
.	TRBV5-4	CASSPGAQPQETQYF
TRBD2	TRBV4-1	CASSQTGTSGTQYF
TRBD2	TRBV7-9	CASSSGLAGADTQYF